This T cell receptor (beta chain) came from a study of regulatory T cells in long-lasting Graves disease. Study-level results: Patients whose Graves' disease persisted exhibited lower TCR diversity than those newly diagnosed. There was favoring of TRBV28, TRBJ1-2 and TRBJ2-5 in persistent disease.

Germline V lookup: CDR1 MNHEY, CDR2 SMNVEV (reference sequence). The CDR3 runs 15 residues. Trimming removed 5 bases from V and 7 bases from J, with 21 bases in between. This sample's time point: newly diagnosed GD, antithyroid drugs for less than 3 months. Making the TCR library involved RNA that had been extracted from PBMCs. HTBI primers from iRepertoire and Arm-PCR of CDR3 regions yielded the TCR beta libraries. MiXCR was run by TCRdb on the multiplex PCR reads, yielding one entry per CDR3 protein. The top ten clones hold about 8.9% of a sample with some 490,000 distinct CDR3 sequences, around 12% of them seen once. Many counts were recorded for this clonotype. Its antigen is undetermined. These sequences were also reported in another study, on T cells in Graves' hyperthyroidism and ophthalmopathy. That study adds: The authors deemed Graves' hyperthyroidism stable absent ophthalmopathy progression within 18 months.

The TCR was taken from a woman younger than 45 with Graves disease. This specimen consisted of peripheral blood mononuclear cells (PBMCs), obtained at new diagnosis, from a patient treated with antithyroid drugs. The chain is built from TRBV27 and TRBJ2-7; D is perhaps TRBD2 (6 bases). As DNA, the CDR3 is TGTGCCAGCAGTCCGATCGGGACTGGGGTGAGAGAGCAGTACTTC. It specifies CASSPIGTGVREQYF.